This T cell receptor (beta chain) stems from a study of shared clonotypes between healthy human individuals (TCRdb year 2020). The study in broad terms: Three men and two women, aged 18 to 49 years, made up the cohort. For each donor, three plates each were used for CD4 naive and CD4 memory, two plates were used for CD8 naive, and one plate was used for CD8 memory. Blood TCR repertoires of about five healthy adults were deeply sequenced to estimate repertoire size and the extent of clonotype sharing between individuals. To increase sequencing depth and limit assay-specific biases, TCR repertoire library preparation and sequencing were carried out by different laboratories using diverse techniques. Per donor, leukapheresis produced somewhere between about 0.85 and 8.9 billion PBMCs.

Ends trimmed: V by 5 bases, J by 2 bases; bases unmatched to a gene: 10. The germline V gene specifies SGHVS as CDR1 and FQNEAQ as CDR2. Including the terminal cysteine and phenylalanine, the CDR3 comprises 16 residues. Only the CDR3 part of the read is kept: 48 bases, read in frame from the first base. Using the deep immunoSEQ assay, multiplex PCR amplified TCR CDR3 regions from genomic DNA. Extracted genomic DNA from each cell subset was distributed evenly across all wells of several immunoSEQ 96-well plates, and each plate was treated as a replicate. Each replicate PCR for sorted subsets received around 0.2 ug genomic DNA, equal to roughly 29,000 T cell genomes. Purified libraries were quantified with a Qubit 3.0 fluorometer, sized on a Bioanalyzer 2100, and re-quantified with the KAPA Library Quantification kit. Every immunoSEQ 96-well plate was sequenced on a dedicated single-read 150-cycle Illumina NextSeq 550 flow cell. In the source study's methods: Because only junctional sequences without quality scores were contained in the immunoSEQ output, filtering matching that applied to full-length reads could not be performed. To assign V/J genes and CDR3, sequences were annotated against IMGT germline references using PyIR, a Python wrapper for IgBLAST v1.9. Any read was removed if the V/J assignment was weak (E-value above 1e-6), the CDR3 was missing, or the read contained stop codons, out-of-frame junctions, or ambiguous translated residues. A V3J clonotype was defined by an identical inferred V gene, J gene, and CDR3 amino acid sequence. Percentage overlap between repertoires was computed as shared unique clonotypes divided by the size of the smaller repertoire. RTK rarefaction, the Chao1 estimator, and Recon v2.1 estimates of unobserved clonotypes were used to assess repertoire richness. For all TCRbeta clonotypes obtained by the gDNA method from a few donors, generation probabilities were computed with OLGA. In TCRdb, the immuneACCESS table is reduced to in-frame sequences with V and J assigned. These tables do not hold every clone; where another copy was compared, an unresolved V gene accounts for under half, and the others remain unexplained. V and J calls and clone size are copied from that table; D and trimming were computed from the DNA. The sample records some 500,000 clones, approximately 95% of which are singletons. The ten largest account for about 0.06% of the sample.

A word on this clone: Its antigen is not yet known. Per-base qualities were not stored, and no clone one base away is much larger.

Study-level results and caveats: Incomplete sequencing was indicated by rarefaction of sorted-subset datasets, despite the large sequencing depth. Sharing across a few donors was observed for about 5% of naive CD4, 3% to 3.5% of naive CD8, 2% to 2.5% of memory CD4, and around 0.4% of memory CD8 clonotypes. Compared with non-shared clonotypes, clonotypes shared by all four sorted-subset donors had higher generation probabilities. The small number of donors limited the genetic and exposure-history diversity represented. Sampling was restricted to blood, and TCR repertoires in tissues likely differ from the TCR repertoires found in blood. Naive subsets generally had larger estimated clonotype richness than memory subsets did. Pairwise subsampling indicated that sequencing depth was expected to affect the degree of clonotype sharing among donors.

The donors were healthy, HIV-negative adults who had no recently reported acute infections or vaccinations. Every donor was a Caucasian adult living in Nashville, Tennessee, USA. Magnetic negative selection was used to enrich CD4+ T cells, after which naive cells were positively selected on CD45RA and the negative fraction became the memory subset. Blood was obtained by leukapheresis, after which PBMCs were separated by Ficoll-Histopaque density gradient centrifugation and cryopreserved in liquid nitrogen vapor phase. Analytical flow cytometry was used to check the purity and quantity of every magnetically sorted T cell population. Genomic DNA was isolated from each sorted fraction and quantified by UV absorbance on a Nanodrop 2000c.

The sample consisted of naive CD4+ T cells sorted from blood. The cell subset or site label on this specimen signifies: CD45RA+ positively selected. The rearranged segments are TRBV7-8 and TRBJ2-7; the junction holds 9 bases that match TRBD2. The source is a woman in her 30s in good health. The DNA reads as follows: TGTGCCAGCAGCCAACAACGACTAGCGGTTCCCTACGAGCAGTACTTC. Its protein is CASSQQRLAVPYEQYF.